A single sample gave rise to the 21 T cell receptor beta chains below, sequenced in a study of spatial heterogeneity in lung cancer. This sample's time point: sample taken at primary tumor resection. These TCRs are of unknown antigen specificity. TCRdb reanalysed the 5' RACE reads using MiXCR and keeps one entry per CDR3 protein. The data contain some 7,000 distinct CDR3 sequences, roughly an eighth of them seen just once; the ten biggest clones take up approximately 9.8%. Study results and limitations: Intratumoral expanded alpha and beta TCR counts were found to track tumor mutation counts.

The source was lung tumor tissue, collected at surgery. These receptors originate from a male donor with early-stage non-small cell lung cancer.

This clonotype was observed many times. This beta chain is a stray sequence in a library constructed for alpha chains; its clone size is not meaningful. This chain joins TRBV6-2 or TRBV6-3 and TRBJ1-1, with D unclear. This CDR3 comprises 13 residues. CDR1 and CDR2 (germline): MNHEY, SVGEGT. V was shortened by 4 bases and J by 1 base, with 7 bases between the two germline ends. The CDR3, as DNA: TGTGCCAGCAGTTTGACGGCGAACACTGAAGCTTTCTTT. Protein: CASSLTANTEAFF.

This clonotype was seen ten or more times. Within a library made for alpha chains, this beta chain is off target, and its count is uninformative. The chain employs TRBV12-3 or TRBV12-4 and TRBJ1-5, with D possibly TRBD1 on 5 matching bases. Trimming took off 2 bases at V and 3 bases at J, with 14 bases between the two ends. This CDR3 is 16 amino acids long. The CDR3 is CASSLLGQGANQPQHF. DNA of the CDR3: TGTGCCAGCAGTTTATTAGGGCAGGGAGCCAATCAGCCCCAGCATTTT.

As regards this clonotype: Within a library made for alpha chains, this beta chain is off target, and its count is uninformative. The V call is TRBV6-1, the J call TRBJ1-1; D uncertain. The CDR3 runs to 11 residues. The ends were cut back, 7 bases at V and 7 bases at J, with 10 bases in the middle. Germline CDR1 reads MNHNS; CDR2 reads SASEGT. The CDR3 bases are TGTGCCAGCAACCTTAAGATTGAAGCTTTCTTT. Encoded protein: CASNLKIEAFF.

In this sample, this clonotype turned up many times. This beta chain turned up in a library designed for alpha chains; as an off-target read, its abundance says little. V and J are TRBV11-2 and TRBJ2-3; no firm D call. The V end lost 1 base, the J end lost 0 bases, and 14 bases lay between the germline ends. The CDR3 has 17 amino acids. Per the germline V gene, CDR1 is SGHAT and CDR2 is FQNNGV. This chain's CDR3 is CASSLVRGSTSTDTQYF. DNA of the CDR3: TGTGCCAGCAGCTTAGTCCGAGGCTCCACCAGCACAGATACGCAGTATTTT.

This clonotype was counted many times. This beta chain came through as a stray read in a library set up for alpha chains, and its size says little. The chain uses TRBV10-3 and TRBJ1-3; 7 nucleotides align to TRBD1. The CDR3 consists of 13 residues. Germline CDR1 and CDR2: ENHRY and SYGVKD. The junction had 2 bases not matched to a gene; V was cut back by 9 bases and J by 0 bases. CDR3 nucleotide sequence: TGTGCCATTGGGACAGACTCTGGAAACACCATATATTTT. Protein sequence: CAIGTDSGNTIYF.

The sample holds many counts of this clonotype. Within a library made for alpha chains, this beta chain is off target, and its count is uninformative. J is TRBJ2-2 and V is TRBV7-9; D uncertain. Trimming took off 8 bases at V and 0 bases at J, with 7 bases between the two ends. From germline, CDR1 is SEHNR and CDR2 FQNEAQ (reference sequence). The CDR3 totals 13 residues. The CDR3 nucleotides are TGTGCCAGCGATCTAGCGAACACCGGGGAGCTGTTTTTT. It codes for CASDLANTGELFF.

This clonotype was counted between two and nine times. A library made for alpha chains picked up this beta chain off target, so its size means little. The V gene is TRBV18, the J gene TRBJ2-2, with D uncertain. V was shortened by 4 bases and J by 5 bases, with 14 bases between the two germline ends. CDR3 size: 15 residues. CDR1 KGHSH and CDR2 LQKENI come from the germline V gene. CDR3 nucleotide sequence: TGTGCCAGCTCACGAGACCCCTGGCGTACCGGGGAGCTGTTTTTT. It translates to CASSRDPWRTGELFF.

A remark on this clonotype: Since it is a stray read in a library aimed at alpha chains, this beta chain has a size that is not meaningful. The chain couples TRBV25-1 to TRBJ2-5, with D unresolved. Germline V gene lookup returns CDR1 MGHDK and CDR2 SYGVNS. This CDR3 is 14 amino acids long. The V and J ends lost 3 bases and 5 bases respectively, with 13 bases between them. The CDR3 protein is CASSEGYGQETQYF. In nucleotides, the CDR3 is TGTGCCAGCAGTGAGGGCTATGGTCAGGAGACCCAGTACTTC. Together with reference TRBV25-1 and TRBJ2-5, the CDR3 gives the full variable domain: EADIYQTPRYLVIGTGKKITLECSQTMGHDKMYWYQQDPGMELHLIHYSYGVNSTEKGDLSSESTVSRIRTEHFPLTLESARPSHTSQYLCASSEGYGQETQYFGPGTRLLVL.

Only a few counts were recorded for this clonotype. Being off target in a library aimed at alpha chains, this beta chain has a size of little meaning. V usage is TRBV6-1 and J usage is TRBJ1-6; 9 bases match TRBD1. The V and J ends lost 4 bases and 5 bases, in that order; junction bases with no gene match: 6. The CDR3 is made up of 16 amino acids. Looked up from germline, CDR1 is MNHNS and CDR2 is SASEGT. CDR3 DNA: TGTGCCAGCAGTGTACAGGGGGCAAGGGATAATTCACCCCTCCACTTT. Translation: CASSVQGARDNSPLHF.

By sample fraction, this clonotype is medium-sized. For a library built for alpha chains, this beta chain is a stray read; little rests on its size. The chain uses TRBV29-1 and TRBJ1-4, with 9 bases identical to TRBD1. The CDR3 loop spans 13 amino acids. After removal of 7 bases from V and 5 bases from J, the junction contained 5 bases not matched to a gene. CDR1 is SQVTM and CDR2 is ANQGSEA in the germline V gene. CDR3 DNA sequence: TGCAGCGCCCAGGACAGGGGAAATGAAAAACTGTTTTTT. Translated, it gives CSAQDRGNEKLFF.

Comment on this clonotype: Since it is a stray read in a library aimed at alpha chains, this beta chain has a size that is not meaningful. This chain uses TRBV12-3 or TRBV12-4 with TRBJ2-3, with 9 nucleotides matching TRBD2. The CDR3 sequence is 18 residues long. V lost 2 bases to trimming and J lost 2 bases; unmatched junction nucleotides: 11. The CDR3 nucleotides are TGTGCCAGCAGTTTAAGCGCGGGAGCGGGGGGAAACACAGATACGCAGTATTTT. Protein: CASSLSAGAGGNTDTQYF.

By sample share, this clonotype is medium-sized. This beta chain lies outside the target of a library built for alpha chains; its clone size means little. The chain has TRBV6-1 and TRBJ1-5; D not certain. V was trimmed by 2 bases and J by 4 bases, leaving 9 bases between them. This CDR3 is 14 amino acids long. Germline lookup yields CDR1 MNHNS and CDR2 SASEGT. DNA for the CDR3: TGTGCCAGCAGTGAAAATAACAATAATCAGCCCCAGCATTTT. Residues: CASSENNNNQPQHF.

As to this clonotype: This beta chain is off target for a library built for alpha chains, so its abundance means little. This chain links TRBV9 with TRBJ1-2; no clear D gene. The V gene's germline CDR1 is SGDLS and CDR2 YYNGEE. The CDR3 runs 13 residues. V was clipped by 0 bases and J by 7 bases, with 10 bases between them. Here the CDR3 reads CASSVAGIGGYTF. CDR3 coding DNA: TGTGCCAGCAGCGTAGCGGGGATCGGTGGCTACACCTTC.

By sample share, this clonotype is medium-sized. This beta chain represents an off-target read in a library built for alpha chains; its size is of limited meaning. This CDR3 is CASSSRSQRNTEAFF. CDR3 in DNA: TGTGCCAGCAGCTCCCGTTCCCAGAGGAACACTGAAGCTTTCTTT. The chain joins TRBV25-1 to TRBJ1-1; no definite D call. Germline V CDR1 and CDR2: MGHDK, SYGVNS. This CDR3 contains 15 residues. The V end lost 6 bases, the J end lost 1 base, and 15 bases lay between the germline ends.

Comment on this clonotype: This beta chain is an off-target read within a library intended for alpha chains, so its frequency means little. This chain uses TRBV5-1 with TRBJ1-1; 7 bases match TRBD1. The trim removed 3 bases at V and 1 base at J, leaving 6 bases unmatched. The CDR3 loop spans 15 amino acids. Germline V lookup: CDR1 SGHRS, CDR2 YFSETQ. The CDR3 nucleotides are TGCGCCAGCAGCTCATACAGGGGAGCGAACACTGAAGCTTTCTTT. Translation: CASSSYRGANTEAFF.

This clonotype was seen repeatedly, ten times or more. Found in a library prepared for alpha chains, this beta chain is an off-target read, and its abundance has little meaning. The V gene is TRBV5-1, the J gene TRBJ1-1; TRBD1 matches 10 bases. Trimming at V came to 3 bases and at J to 4 bases, leaving 15 bases not matched to a gene. This CDR3 comprises 18 residues. CDR1 and CDR2 from the germline V gene are SGHRS and YFSETQ. DNA of the CDR3: TGCGCCAGCAGCTGGTCCCGGGACAGGGGCTCGCTGGGCACTGAAGCTTTCTTT. Translated, it gives CASSWSRDRGSLGTEAFF.

Many counts were recorded for this clonotype. This beta chain is an off-target read within a library intended for alpha chains, so its frequency means little. The chain couples TRBV18 to TRBJ1-2; 10 bases are shared with TRBD1. Germline CDR1 KGHSH, CDR2 LQKENI. This CDR3 is built from 14 residues. V lost 4 bases to trimming and J lost 3 bases; unmatched junction nucleotides: 2. The CDR3 DNA is TGTGCCAGCTCACGAGGACAGGGGGACTATGGCTACACCTTC. This sequence encodes CASSRGQGDYGYTF.

A remark on this clonotype: A library prepared for alpha chains yielded this beta chain as an off-target read; its size is of little meaning. The gene calls are TRBV6-5 and TRBJ1-6, with TRBD1 as a possible D gene (5 bases). The germline V gene has CDR1 MNHEY and CDR2 SVGAGI. Trimming stripped 2 bases from V and 14 bases from J, with 16 bases between. The CDR3 sequence is 14 residues long. DNA of the CDR3: TGTGCCAGCAGTTACGATGAGAGGGGAACGTCCCTCCACTTT. This codes for CASSYDERGTSLHF.

A few counts support this clonotype. Being off target in a library aimed at alpha chains, this beta chain has a size of little meaning. The chain couples TRBV29-1 to TRBJ1-1; possible D gene TRBD1, 6 bases. Germline CDR1 reads SQVTM; CDR2 reads ANQGSEA. The V end lost 5 bases, the J end lost 1 base, and 11 bases lay between the germline ends. The CDR3 contains 13 residues. CDR3 in DNA: TGCAGCGTTCCAGGGGACCCGAACACTGAAGCTTTCTTT. Translating gives CSVPGDPNTEAFF.

Sample share makes this clonotype medium-sized. Since it is a stray read in a library aimed at alpha chains, this beta chain has a size that is not meaningful. The chain is built from TRBV6-5 and TRBJ1-2, with D uncertain. The V end was cut by 6 bases, the J end by 5 bases, with 16 bases between. The CDR3 contains 14 residues. Germline CDR1 MNHEY, CDR2 SVGAGI. The CDR3 loop is CASSPDRTAYGYTF. In DNA form, the CDR3 reads TGTGCCAGCAGCCCGGATCGGACGGCTTATGGCTACACCTTC.

This clonotype was counted a few times. This beta chain is an off-target read within a library intended for alpha chains, so its frequency means little. The chain carries TRBV5-1 and TRBJ2-1; 10 bases match TRBD2. CDR1 is SGHRS, CDR2 YFSETQ, per germline. With 0 bases clipped from V and 5 bases from J, the junction kept 2 bases outside the gene matches. This CDR3 comprises 15 residues. The CDR3, as DNA: TGCGCCAGCAGCTTGGAAGCGGGAGGGCACAATGAGCAGTTCTTC. The encoded protein is CASSLEAGGHNEQFF.